This entry features one T cell receptor (beta chain) sequence. The data were obtained in a study of blood T cell repertoires in COVID-19. Study overall: There were acute and convalescent COVID-19 samples, and they came from the United States, Italy and Spain. T cells, B-cell-depleted T cells, or PBMCs provided the cDNA or gDNA that served as material.

Germline loops: CDR1 MNHEY, CDR2 SVGAGI. This CDR3 is built from 13 residues. V was pared by 9 bases and J by 7 bases, with 8 bases of the junction left unmatched. As processed by the authors: From reference gene primer amplification, estimates of nucleated cell counts were derived. The method was immunoSEQ multiplex PCR; TCRdb's version includes in-frame clones alone and lacks a portion of them. The V and J calls and the clone size are those of that table, but D and trimming were determined from the DNA. This table holds about 110,000 clones, over 80% found once. Sequencing used peripheral blood. The gene calls are TRBV6-5 and TRBJ2-2; TRBD2 matches at 7 bases. This clonotype was obtained from a human donor in a cohort sampled during active COVID-19. CDR3 DNA sequence: TGTGCCAGTATTGGGGGGGTTGGCGGGGAGCTGTTTTTT. Protein: CASIGGVGGELFF.